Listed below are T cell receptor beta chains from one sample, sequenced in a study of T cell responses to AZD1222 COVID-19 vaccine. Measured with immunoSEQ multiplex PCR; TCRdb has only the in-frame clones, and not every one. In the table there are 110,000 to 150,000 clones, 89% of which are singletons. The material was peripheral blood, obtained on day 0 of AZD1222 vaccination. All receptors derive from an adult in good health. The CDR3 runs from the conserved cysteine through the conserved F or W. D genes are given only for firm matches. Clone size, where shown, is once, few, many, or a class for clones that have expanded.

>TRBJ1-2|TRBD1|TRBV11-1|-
TGTGCCAGCAGCCCGACAGGGGCCAACTATGGCTACACCTTC
CASSPTGANYGYTF
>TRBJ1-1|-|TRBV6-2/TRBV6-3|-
TGTGCCAGCAGTTATGACGGGGAGAACACTGAAGCTTTCTTT
CASSYDGENTEAFF
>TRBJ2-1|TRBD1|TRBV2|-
TGTGCCAGCACCACGAGACAGGGGTTGTACAATGAGCAGTTCTTC
CASTTRQGLYNEQFF
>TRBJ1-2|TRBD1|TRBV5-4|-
TGTGCCAGCAGCTTGGCGACAGGGACCTATGGCTACACCTTC
CASSLATGTYGYTF
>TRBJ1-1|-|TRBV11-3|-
TGTGCCAGCAGCTTAGATGAAGGTGTAGCTTTCTTT
CASSLDEGVAFF
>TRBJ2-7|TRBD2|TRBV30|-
TGTGCCTGGGAGGGACTAGCGGGAGACTACGAGCAGTACTTC
CAWEGLAGDYEQYF
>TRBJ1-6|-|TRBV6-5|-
TGTGCCAGTAGCAAGGGGTCCTTCCACTTT
CASSKGSFHF
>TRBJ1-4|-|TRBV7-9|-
TGTGCCAGCAGCTTAGCACAGGGTAACGAAAAACTGTTTTTT
CASSLAQGNEKLFF
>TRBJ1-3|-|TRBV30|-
TGTGCCTGGAGTGTATCTGGCCCTGGAAACACCATATATTTT
CAWSVSGPGNTIYF
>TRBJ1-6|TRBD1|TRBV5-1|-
TGCGCCAGCAGCGGCGGACAGGGGCATAATTCACCCCTCCACTTT
CASSGGQGHNSPLHF
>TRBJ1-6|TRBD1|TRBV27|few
TGTGCCAGCAGTCCCGCTCCCCCAGGCCGGGACAGCTATAATTCACCCCTCCACTTT
CASSPAPPGRDSYNSPLHF
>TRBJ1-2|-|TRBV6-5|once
TGTGCCAGCAACGCCTGGGCAAGAATCGACTACACCTTC
CASNAWARIDYTF
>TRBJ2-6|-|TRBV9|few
TGTGCCAGCAGCCCGGATGACACGGCTGGGGCCAACGTCCTGACTTTC
CASSPDDTAGANVLTF
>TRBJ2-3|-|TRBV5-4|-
TGTGCCAGCAGCTTTAAGGGGCCCACAGATACGCAGTATTTT
CASSFKGPTDTQYF
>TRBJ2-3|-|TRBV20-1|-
TGCAGTGCTAGAGATGGGGGGACGCAGTATTTT
CSARDGGTQYF
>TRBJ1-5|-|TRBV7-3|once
TGTGCCAGCAGCTTAACGGGGGGGAGCAATCAGCCCCAGCATTTT
CASSLTGGSNQPQHF
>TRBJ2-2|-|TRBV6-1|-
TGTGCCAGCAGTGAAAGTCTAATCCCCAGACCCGGGGAGCTGTTTTTT
CASSESLIPRPGELFF
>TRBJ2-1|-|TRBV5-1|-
TGCGCCAGCAGAATCTACAATGAGCAGTTCTTC
CASRIYNEQFF
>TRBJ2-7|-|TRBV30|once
TGTGCCTGCGGTGCCTACGAGCAGTACTTC
CACGAYEQYF
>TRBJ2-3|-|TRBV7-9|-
TGTGCCAGCAGCTTAGTGGCGGGTGGTTTCGGTGGTGGCACAGATACGCAGTATTTT
CASSLVAGGFGGGTDTQYF
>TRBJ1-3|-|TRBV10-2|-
TGCGCCAGCAATGAGGCTTCTGGAAACACCATATATTTT
CASNEASGNTIYF
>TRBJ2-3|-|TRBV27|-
TGTGCCAGCAGTTTGGAATGTTGTTATGCTACGCAGTATTTT
CASSLECCYATQYF
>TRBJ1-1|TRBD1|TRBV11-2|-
TGTGCCAGCAGCAGGCGGGACAGGGGGAGGGGGACTGAAGCTTTCTTT
CASSRRDRGRGTEAFF
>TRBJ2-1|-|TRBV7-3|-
TGTGCCAGCAGCTTAACAGGTCTAGGAAACTACAATGAGCAGTTCTTC
CASSLTGLGNYNEQFF
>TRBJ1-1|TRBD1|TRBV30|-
TGTGCCTGGTCTGAGGGGGCCGAAACTGAAGCTTTCTTT
CAWSEGAETEAFF
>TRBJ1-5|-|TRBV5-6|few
TGTGCCAGCAGCACCAGGGTTACCAATCAGCCCCAGCATTTT
CASSTRVTNQPQHF
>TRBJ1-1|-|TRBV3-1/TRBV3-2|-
TGTGCCAGCAGCCCCTCCCCCCCCCGAGCGACTGAAGCTTTCTTT
CASSPSPPRATEAFF
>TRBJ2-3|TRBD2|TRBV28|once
TGTGCCAGCAGTTTTTTAGGCGGGGCGGGCCCGGGGGGATCAGATACGCAGTATTTT
CASSFLGGAGPGGSDTQYF
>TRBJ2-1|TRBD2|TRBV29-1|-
TGCAGCGTTGCTAGCGGGGGGTACAATGAGCAGTTCTTC
CSVASGGYNEQFF
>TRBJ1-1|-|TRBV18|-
TGTGCCAGCTCACCACTTACAGATCGGGATCAAGCTTTCTTT
CASSPLTDRDQAFF
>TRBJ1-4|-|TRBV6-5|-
TGTGCCAGCAGACGGGATTACGGACCCAATGAAAAACTGTTTTTT
CASRRDYGPNEKLFF
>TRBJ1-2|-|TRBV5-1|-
TGCGCCAGCAGAGAGGGAGAGGTGAATGGCTACACCTTC
CASREGEVNGYTF
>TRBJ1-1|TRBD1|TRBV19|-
TGTGCCAGTAGGTCCCTTGGGACAGGGGTAATCGGCACTGAAGCTTTCTTT
CASRSLGTGVIGTEAFF
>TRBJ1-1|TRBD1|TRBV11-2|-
TGTGCCAGCAGCTTAGGGAGACAGGGGCGCACTGAAGCTTTCTTT
CASSLGRQGRTEAFF
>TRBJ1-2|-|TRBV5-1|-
TGCGCCAGCAGCTTAGGACAGTTAAATGGCTACACCTTC
CASSLGQLNGYTF
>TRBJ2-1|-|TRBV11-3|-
TGTGCCAGCAGCTTAGGGGGGGCCCTCGTTGATGAGCAGTTCTTC
CASSLGGALVDEQFF
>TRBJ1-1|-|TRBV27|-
TGTGCCAGCAGGCTTATACCACAAGATTCGGCCGTTGAAGCTTTCTTT
CASRLIPQDSAVEAFF
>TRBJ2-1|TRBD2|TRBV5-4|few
TGTGCCAGCAGCTTGAGACTAGCGGGGGCCTTCAATGAGCAGTTCTTC
CASSLRLAGAFNEQFF
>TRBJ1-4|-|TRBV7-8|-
TGTGCCAGCAGCTTGGGTTGGGCCTCCATTGCAACTAATGAAAAACTGTTTTTT
CASSLGWASIATNEKLFF
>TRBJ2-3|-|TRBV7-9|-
TGTGCCAGCAGCCTTGTTAGAACAGATACGCAGTATTTT
CASSLVRTDTQYF
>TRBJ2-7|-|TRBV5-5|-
TGTGCCAGCAGCTTAAGACTACCCTCCCACGAGCAGTACTTC
CASSLRLPSHEQYF
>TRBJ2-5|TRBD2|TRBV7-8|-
TGTGCCAGCAGCTTAAGGACTAGCGGGAGGGAGACCCAGTACTTC
CASSLRTSGRETQYF
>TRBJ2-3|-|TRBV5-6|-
TGTGCCAGCAGCCCGTTGGTAGGAGGGCCAACAGATACGCAGTATTTT
CASSPLVGGPTDTQYF
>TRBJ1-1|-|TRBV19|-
TGTGCCAGTAGTACCGGACGTAACACTGAAGCTTTCTTT
CASSTGRNTEAFF
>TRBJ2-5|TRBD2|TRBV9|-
TGTGCCAGCAGCGTAGCTGGGACTAGCGGACAAGAGACCCAGTACTTC
CASSVAGTSGQETQYF
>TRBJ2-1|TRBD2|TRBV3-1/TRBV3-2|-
TGTGCCAGCCGGAAAACTAGCGGCTCCTACAATGAGCAGTTCTTC
CASRKTSGSYNEQFF
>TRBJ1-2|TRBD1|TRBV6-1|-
TGTGCCAGCAGTGAAGCGAGAGGGGGCCATGGCTACACCTTC
CASSEARGGHGYTF
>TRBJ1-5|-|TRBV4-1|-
TGCGCCAGCAGCCCCATCTTAAATAGCAATCAGCCCCAGCATTTT
CASSPILNSNQPQHF